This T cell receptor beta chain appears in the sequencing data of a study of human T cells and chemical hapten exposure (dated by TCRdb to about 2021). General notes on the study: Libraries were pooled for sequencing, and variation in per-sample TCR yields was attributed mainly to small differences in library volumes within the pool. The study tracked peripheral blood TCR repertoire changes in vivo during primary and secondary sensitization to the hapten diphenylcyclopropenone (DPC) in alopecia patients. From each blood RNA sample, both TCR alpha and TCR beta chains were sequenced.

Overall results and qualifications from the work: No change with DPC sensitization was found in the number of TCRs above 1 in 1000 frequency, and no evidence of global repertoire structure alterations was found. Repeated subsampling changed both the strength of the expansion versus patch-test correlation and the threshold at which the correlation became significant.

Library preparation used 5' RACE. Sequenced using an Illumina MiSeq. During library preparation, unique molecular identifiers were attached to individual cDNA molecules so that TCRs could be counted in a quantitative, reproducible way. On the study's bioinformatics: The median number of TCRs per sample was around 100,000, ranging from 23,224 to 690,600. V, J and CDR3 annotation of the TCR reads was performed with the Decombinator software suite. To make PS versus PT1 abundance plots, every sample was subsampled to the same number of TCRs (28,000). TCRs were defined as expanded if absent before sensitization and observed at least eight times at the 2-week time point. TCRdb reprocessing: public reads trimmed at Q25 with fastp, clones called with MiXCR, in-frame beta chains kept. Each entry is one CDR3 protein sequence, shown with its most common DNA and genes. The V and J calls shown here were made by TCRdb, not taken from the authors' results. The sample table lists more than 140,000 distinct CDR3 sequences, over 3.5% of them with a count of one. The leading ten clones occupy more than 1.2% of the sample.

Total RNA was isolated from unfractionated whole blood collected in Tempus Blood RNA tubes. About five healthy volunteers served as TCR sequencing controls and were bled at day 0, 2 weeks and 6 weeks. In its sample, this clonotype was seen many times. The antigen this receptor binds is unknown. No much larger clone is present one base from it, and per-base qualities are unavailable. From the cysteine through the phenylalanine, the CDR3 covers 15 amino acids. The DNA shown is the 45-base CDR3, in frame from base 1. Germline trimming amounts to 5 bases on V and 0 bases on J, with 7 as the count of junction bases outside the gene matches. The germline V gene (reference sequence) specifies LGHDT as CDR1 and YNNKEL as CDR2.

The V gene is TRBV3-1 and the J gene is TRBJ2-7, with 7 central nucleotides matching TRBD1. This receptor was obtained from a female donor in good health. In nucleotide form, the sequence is TGTGCCAGCAGCGCAGGGGGTAAGAGCTCCTACGAGCAGTACTTC. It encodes CASSAGGKSSYEQYF.